The 15 T cell receptor beta chains listed next were all sequenced from one sample in a study of blood T cell repertoires in COVID-19. Data came from immunoSEQ multiplex PCR; TCRdb stores just in-frame clones and leaves some out. The table records some 50,000 clones, more than 75% of them present only once. Sequenced material: peripheral blood. All receptors come from a human donor in a cohort sampled during active COVID-19.

The chain links TRBV7-3 to TRBJ2-7, with 7 bases aligning to TRBD1. CDR1 and CDR2 from the germline V gene are SGHTA and FQGTGA. This CDR3 has 14 residues. Unmatched junction bases numbered 8, after V lost 5 bases and J lost 4 bases. The CDR3 sequence is CASSPSTGLYEQYF. CDR3 nucleotides: TGTGCCAGCAGCCCCTCGACAGGGCTTTACGAGCAGTACTTC.

The chain employs TRBV2 and TRBJ2-3, with 10 bases lining up with TRBD2. V lost 5 bases to trimming and J lost 1 base; unmatched junction nucleotides: 3. Germline lookup yields CDR1 SNHLY and CDR2 FYNNEI. This CDR3 has 15 amino acids. The CDR3 sequence: CASSYLAGGTDTQYF. The CDR3 DNA follows: TGTGCCAGCAGTTACCTAGCGGGGGGCACAGATACGCAGTATTTT. Full variable domain (outside the CDR3, taken from reference TRBV2 and TRBJ2-3): EPEVTQTPSHQVTQMGQEVILRCVPISNHLYFYWYRQILGQKVEFLVSFYNNEISEKSEIFDDQFSVERPDGSNFTLKIRSTKLEDSAMYFCASSYLAGGTDTQYFGPGTRLTVL.

This clone was counted only a few times. The chain is built from TRBV7-3 and TRBJ2-1; 9 bases match TRBD1. V dropped 5 bases and J dropped 6; count of bases not matched to a gene: 8. CDR1 and CDR2 (germline): SGHTA, FQGTGA. This CDR3 is built from 15 residues. In nucleotides, the CDR3 is TGTGCCAGCAGCCAGGGACAGGGTACCAGCAATGAGCAGTTCTTC. This encodes CASSQGQGTSNEQFF.

The chain employs TRBV27 and TRBJ2-3; 9 nucleotides match TRBD1. Germline V gene sequence: CDR1 MNHEY, CDR2 SMNVEV (reference sequence). The trim removed 5 bases at V and 4 bases at J, leaving 7 bases unmatched. The CDR3 sequence is 15 residues long. This chain's CDR3 is CASSPRDREADTQYF. The CDR3 DNA sequence: TGTGCCAGCAGTCCGCGGGACAGGGAGGCAGATACGCAGTATTTT.

This clone is labeled medium-sized. The chain couples TRBV7-2 to TRBJ2-7, with 12 bases fitting TRBD2. Germline V gene sequence: CDR1 SGHTA, CDR2 FQGNSA. The CDR3 spans 16 residues. J lost 1 base, V lost 5 bases, and 6 bases had no gene match. The chain's CDR3 is CASSPGTSGPSYEQYF. CDR3 DNA: TGTGCCAGCAGCCCAGGGACTAGCGGGCCTTCCTACGAGCAGTACTTC.

The chain joins TRBV6-6 to TRBJ1-3; D not resolved. Trimming took 5 bases from V and 0 from J, leaving 17 bases between them. The germline gives CDR1 MNHNY, CDR2 SVGAGI (reference sequence). The CDR3 runs 17 residues. CDR3 DNA: TGTGCCAGCAGTCAAACGGACTTCCAATCCTCTGGAAACACCATATATTTT. Its protein product is CASSQTDFQSSGNTIYF.

The J gene is TRBJ2-7, the V gene TRBV27; 11 bases line up with TRBD2. This CDR3 has 15 amino acids. Germline V lookup: CDR1 MNHEY, CDR2 SMNVEV (reference sequence). After removal of 3 bases from V and 3 bases from J, the junction contained 4 bases not matched to a gene. The CDR3 nucleotides read TGTGCCAGCAGTTTGACTAGCGGGATGAACTACGAGCAGTACTTC. It translates to CASSLTSGMNYEQYF.

V gene TRBV5-1 combines with J gene TRBJ1-2; 8 positions match TRBD1. CDR1 and CDR2 from the germline V gene are SGHRS and YFSETQ. The junction had 4 bases not matched to a gene; V was cut back by 0 bases and J by 6 bases. This CDR3 comprises 14 residues. The CDR3 protein is CASSLVGQGDGYTF. The DNA for the CDR3 is TGCGCCAGCAGCTTGGTAGGACAGGGTGATGGCTACACCTTC.

V gene TRBV5-6 combines with J gene TRBJ2-3; 7 bases are shared with TRBD1. V was clipped by 4 bases and J by 0 bases; unmatched bases: 11. The CDR3 loop spans 17 amino acids. CDR1 and CDR2 from the germline V gene are SGHDT and YYEEEE. Here the CDR3 reads CASSLEKGTASTDTQYF. In nucleotides, the CDR3 is TGTGCCAGCAGCCTGGAGAAGGGGACAGCGAGCACAGATACGCAGTATTTT.

The V call is TRBV20-1, the J call TRBJ2-5; a weak D match, TRBD1 (6 bases). Trimming stripped 3 bases from V and 2 bases from J, with 10 bases between. The CDR3 spans 13 residues. The germline V gene encodes CDR1 DFQATT and CDR2 SNEGSKA (reference sequence). CDR3 sequence: CSASAGTQETQYF. In DNA, the CDR3 is TGCAGTGCTAGTGCAGGGACACAAGAGACCCAGTACTTC.

The genes are TRBV4-2 and TRBJ1-1, with D possibly matching TRBD1 (5 bases). The V end was cut by 4 bases, the J end by 10 bases, with 31 bases between. This CDR3 has 18 amino acids. Germline-derived CDR1 and CDR2 are LGHNA and YNFKEQ. The CDR3 DNA reads TGTGCCAGCAGCCGGGGGTTGAGCGGAACCACCACGGGACTAGGAGCTTTCTTT. This codes for CASSRGLSGTTTGLGAFF.

This clone was detected only once. The chain combines TRBV24-1 with TRBJ2-3; 9 nucleotides match TRBD2. V shed 0 bases and J 1 base; nucleotides not matched to a gene: 1. Germline CDR1 KGHDR, CDR2 SFDVKD. The CDR3 is 16 amino acids. Written as DNA, the CDR3 is TGTGCCACCAGTGATTTGTCTAGCGGGGGCACAGATACGCAGTATTTT. It codes for CATSDLSSGGTDTQYF.

This clone was found once. V gene TRBV3-1 (or the pseudogene TRBV3-2) combines with J gene TRBJ1-1, with D perhaps TRBD1 (5 bases). V shed 2 bases and J shed 4 bases, with 8 bases lying between them. This CDR3 is built from 13 residues. Germline CDR1 reads LGHDT; CDR2 reads YNNKEL (reference sequence). For the CDR3, the DNA is TGTGCCAGCAGCCAATGGGGGGGCACTGAAGCTTTCTTT. This codes for CASSQWGGTEAFF.

This sequence joins TRBV6-4 and TRBJ2-3; TRBD2 matches 11 bases. The V gene end was trimmed by 5 bases and the J gene end by 1 base; junction bases not matched to a gene: 11. CDR1 and CDR2 (germline): MRHNA, SNTAGT. There are 18 residues in the CDR3. The CDR3 reads CASSLTSGVRPRTDTQYF. In DNA form, the CDR3 reads TGTGCCAGCAGTTTGACTAGCGGGGTTCGCCCTCGCACAGATACGCAGTATTTT.

V and J are TRBV11-2 and TRBJ1-6; D possibly corresponds to TRBD1 (5 bases). Trimming removed 2 bases at V and 7 bases at J, with 15 bases between. This CDR3 region has 16 residues. The germline gives CDR1 SGHAT, CDR2 FQNNGV. CDR3 sequence: CASSLLPGVVNSPLHF. CDR3 nucleotides: TGTGCCAGCAGCTTACTTCCGGGGGTCGTGAATTCACCCCTCCACTTT.